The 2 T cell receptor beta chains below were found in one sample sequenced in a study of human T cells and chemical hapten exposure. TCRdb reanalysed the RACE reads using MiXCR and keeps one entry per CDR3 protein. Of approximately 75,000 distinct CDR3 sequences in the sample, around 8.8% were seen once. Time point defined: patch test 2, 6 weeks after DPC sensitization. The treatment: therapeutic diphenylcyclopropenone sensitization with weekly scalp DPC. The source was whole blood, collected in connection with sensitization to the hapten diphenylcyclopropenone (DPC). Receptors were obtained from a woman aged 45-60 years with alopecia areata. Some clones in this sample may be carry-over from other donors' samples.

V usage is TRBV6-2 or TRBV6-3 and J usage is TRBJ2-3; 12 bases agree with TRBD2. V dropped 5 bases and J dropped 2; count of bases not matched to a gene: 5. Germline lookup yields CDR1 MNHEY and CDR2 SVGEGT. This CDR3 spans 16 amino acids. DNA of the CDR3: TGTGCCAGCAGTCCCTGGACTAGCGGGAACACAGATACGCAGTATTTT. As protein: CASSPWTSGNTDTQYF.

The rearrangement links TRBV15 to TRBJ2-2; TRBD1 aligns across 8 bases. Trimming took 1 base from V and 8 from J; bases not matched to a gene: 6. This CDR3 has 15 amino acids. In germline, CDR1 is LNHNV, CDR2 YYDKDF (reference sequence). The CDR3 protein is CATSRGTGGPGELFF. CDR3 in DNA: TGTGCCACCAGCAGAGGAACAGGGGGACCGGGGGAGCTGTTTTTT.